The 8 T cell receptor beta chains below were found in one sample sequenced in a study of response to subunit inactivated influenza vaccine (dated by TCRdb to between 2018 and 2020). Library creation used RT-PCR. The run used an Illumina HiSeq 2500. Using fastp at Q25 and MiXCR, TCRdb reprocessed the public reads and kept productive beta chains. Rows are combined by CDR3 protein, so each entry shows the most common genes and DNA. The sample table lists over 150,000 distinct CDR3 sequences, approximately 12% of them with a count of one. About 40% of the sample is held by the ten biggest clonotypes. Sequencing was performed on CD8+ T cells sorted from PBMCs, taken less than 30 months after vaccination. The receptor source for this set is a man between 45 and 75 years old who received an inactivated influenza vaccine. Donor details come from another sample of the same person, matched by shared clones.

The table lists this clonotype with a few counts. This chain links TRBV12-3 or TRBV12-4 with TRBJ1-1, with D uncertain. Trimming stripped 1 base from V and 4 bases from J, with 10 bases between. This CDR3 contains 14 residues. The CDR3: CASSLGVFGTEAFF. The CDR3 DNA reads TGTGCCAGCAGTTTAGGGGTTTTCGGCACTGAAGCTTTCTTT.

This clonotype was observed a handful of times. This chain connects TRBV30 to TRBJ1-2; perhaps TRBD1 as D (5 bases). CDR3 length: 13 residues. CDR1 and CDR2 (germline): GTSNPN, SVGIG (reference sequence). V shed 4 bases and J shed 3 bases, with 12 bases lying between them. Here the CDR3 reads CAWTITGDYGYTF. As DNA, the CDR3 is TGTGCCTGGACTATTACGGGGGACTATGGCTACACCTTC.

This clonotype was observed many times. This chain uses TRBV7-8 with TRBJ2-3; D is undetermined. The CDR3 length is 15 residues. In germline, CDR1 is SGHVS, CDR2 FQNEAQ. V was pared by 1 base and J by 0 bases, with 8 bases between. The chain's CDR3 is CASSLVGFSTDTQYF. DNA of the CDR3: TGTGCCAGCAGCTTAGTAGGGTTTAGCACAGATACGCAGTATTTT.

Many counts were recorded for this clonotype. The chain is built from TRBV3-1 and TRBJ2-7; 9 bases map to TRBD1. V was pared by 4 bases and J by 4 bases, with 5 bases of the junction left unmatched. CDR1 and CDR2 from the germline V gene are LGHDT and YNNKEL (reference sequence). The CDR3 is 14 residues long. This chain's CDR3 is CASSPGQGGYEQYF. The CDR3, as DNA: TGTGCCAGCAGCCCGGGACAGGGAGGATACGAGCAGTACTTC.

The gene calls are TRBV10-1 and TRBJ1-1; D remains ambiguous. Looked up from germline, CDR1 is WNHNN and CDR2 is SYGVQD (reference sequence). The CDR3 spans 14 residues. V shed 2 bases and J shed 0 bases, with 7 bases lying between them. The CDR3 loop is CASSEGTLNTEAFF. The CDR3 DNA sequence: TGCGCCAGCAGTGAGGGCACTCTGAACACTGAAGCTTTCTTT.

This chain joins TRBV6-1 and TRBJ2-7; D may match TRBD1 or TRBD2 (5 bases each). Germline V lookup: CDR1 MNHNS, CDR2 SASEGT. This CDR3 region has 14 residues. The V and J ends lost 5 bases and 1 base respectively, with 12 bases between them. CDR3 residues: CASSIRDGSYEQYF. The CDR3 nucleotides read TGTGCCAGCAGTATTCGGGACGGGTCCTACGAGCAGTACTTC.

This clonotype came up a few times. The rearrangement links TRBV4-1 to TRBJ1-1, with D possibly being TRBD1 (5 bases). V was cut by 5 bases and J by 4 bases, with 11 bases left in between. The V gene's germline CDR1 is MGHRA and CDR2 YSYEKL. The length of the CDR3 is 13 residues. CDR3 loop: CASSFLGGTEAFF. The CDR3 coding sequence is TGCGCCAGCAGCTTCCTCGGGGGCACTGAAGCTTTCTTT.

This clonotype was observed a few times. The CDR3 DNA follows: TGTGCCAGCAGCGTAGCTTTTGGAATAGCGGGAGGGTCCCGGGAAAACATTCAGTACTTC. It is translated as CASSVAFGIAGGSRENIQYF. The chain employs TRBV9 and TRBJ2-4; 11 positions agree with TRBD2. Germline-derived CDR1 and CDR2 are SGDLS and YYNGEE. Germline trimming cut 0 bases from V and 5 bases from J; bases unmatched to any gene: 16. This CDR3 has 20 amino acids.